This T cell receptor (beta chain) was observed in a study of blood T cell repertoires in COVID-19. Background on the study: PBMCs, B-cell-depleted T cells, or T cells were the source of the cDNA or gDNA that made up the material.

Sequenced by immunoSEQ multiplex PCR; TCRdb stores in-frame clones only, minus some. The sample includes just under 80,000 clones, 75% to 90% of them seen just once. CDR1 is SGHVS, CDR2 FQNEAQ, per germline. V lost 6 bases and J 3 bases, leaving 8 bases between the germline ends. The CDR3 is 12 amino acids. The rearrangement joins TRBV7-8 to TRBJ2-5, with a weak D call TRBD1 (6 bases). Material for sequencing was peripheral blood. The TCR was taken from a human donor in a cohort sampled during active COVID-19. The CDR3, as DNA: TGTGCCAGCAGACGACAGGAAGAGACCCAGTACTTC. Translation gives CASRRQEETQYF.